These 27 T cell receptor beta chains were all obtained from the same sample, sequenced in a study of OX40 agonist ivuxolimab in advanced cancers. Sequencing was performed with immunoSEQ multiplex PCR; in TCRdb, only in-frame clones are kept and a portion is missing. The sample shows about 120,000 clones, more than 80% of them seen only once. This sample comprised CD4+ or CD8+ T cells sorted from blood, obtained in a trial of the OX40 agonist ivuxolimab. The receptors here all came from an adult with an advanced solid tumor such as melanoma, head and neck, liver or kidney cancer.

The genes are TRBV29-1 and TRBJ2-1; either TRBD1 or TRBD2 may fit D (5 bases each). The V gene's germline CDR1 is SQVTM and CDR2 ANQGSEA. The CDR3 is made up of 13 amino acids. The V gene lost 5 bases and the J gene lost 5 bases, with 13 bases spanning the gap. The DNA of the CDR3 is TGCAGCGTTAACCGGGGCGCCCACAATGAGCAGTTCTTC. This codes for CSVNRGAHNEQFF.

The V and J genes are TRBV4-1 and TRBJ2-3, with D hard to call. V was shortened by 2 bases and J by 3 bases, with 12 bases between the two germline ends. The germline V gene encodes CDR1 MGHRA and CDR2 YSYEKL. CDR3 size: 15 residues. The CDR3 sequence is CASSQSRFGTDTQYF. CDR3 bases: TGCGCCAGCAGCCAATCGCGATTTGGGACAGATACGCAGTATTTT.

This clone was found once. This chain joins TRBV9 and TRBJ2-2; D could derive from TRBD1 or TRBD2 (5 bases each). This CDR3 contains 16 residues. Between the trimmed V and J ends, which lost 4 bases and 0 bases, there was a span of 13 bases. Germline CDR1 and CDR2: SGDLS and YYNGEE. CDR3 bases: TGTGCCAGCAGCCCCCGGGGCAGGGCGAACACCGGGGAGCTGTTTTTT. It encodes CASSPRGRANTGELFF.

There are a few counts of this clone. The gene calls are TRBV30 and TRBJ1-3; the D is unclear. Trimming removed 2 bases from V and 3 bases from J, with 2 bases in between. The germline V gene has CDR1 GTSNPN and CDR2 SVGIG (reference sequence). This CDR3 region has 11 residues. CDR3 protein: CAWSLGNTIYF. CDR3 DNA: TGTGCCTGGAGTCTTGGAAACACCATATATTTT.

This chain uses TRBV5-4 with TRBJ2-7; D call uncertain. The germline gives CDR1 SGHNT, CDR2 YYREEE (reference sequence). This CDR3 region has 11 residues. V gave up 3 bases and J gave up 3 bases, with 4 bases separating them. CDR3 nucleotides: TGTGCCAGCAGCTCGCTCTACGAGCAGTACTTC. It is translated as CASSSLYEQYF.

The genes are TRBV6-6 and TRBJ1-5; D not resolved. Trimming shortened V by 6 bases and J by 0 bases, and 12 bases separated the two germline ends. Germline CDR1 is MNHNY and CDR2 is SVGAGI (reference sequence). The CDR3 is 15 residues long. The CDR3 loop reads CASRPGRISNQPQHF. CDR3 sequence (DNA): TGTGCCAGCAGGCCCGGACGGATTAGCAATCAGCCCCAGCATTTT.

CDR3 in amino acids: CASSNQGDLRNTIYF. The CDR3 coding sequence is TGTGCCAGCAGCAACCAGGGGGATCTTAGAAACACCATATATTTT. J is TRBJ1-3 and V is TRBV7-2, with 7 positions matching TRBD1. The V and J ends lost 5 bases and 5 bases, in that order; junction bases with no gene match: 9. Germline V lookup: CDR1 SGHTA, CDR2 FQGNSA. The CDR3 is 15 amino acids.

The chain employs TRBV2 and TRBJ1-5; no definite D call. The CDR3 sequence is 13 residues long. The V end lost 7 bases, the J end lost 2 bases, and 9 bases lay between the germline ends. Germline lookup yields CDR1 SNHLY and CDR2 FYNNEI. DNA for the CDR3: TGTGCCAGCAACCGAGCGGGCAATCAGCCCCAGCATTTT. Translating it yields CASNRAGNQPQHF.

This chain connects TRBV15 to TRBJ1-1; TRBD1 agrees at 8 bases. Germline assignment: CDR1 LNHNV and CDR2 YYDKDF (reference sequence). CDR3 length: 15 residues. Unmatched junction bases numbered 4, after V lost 3 bases and J lost 1 base. The CDR3 bases are TGTGCCACCAGCAGGGACAGGGTCAAGAACACTGAAGCTTTCTTT. Translation: CATSRDRVKNTEAFF.

The chain joins TRBV5-1 to TRBJ1-1; D uncertain. Germline V lookup: CDR1 SGHRS, CDR2 YFSETQ. V was trimmed by 0 bases and J by 1 base, leaving 4 bases between them. The CDR3 length is 13 residues. Here the CDR3 DNA reads TGCGCCAGCAGCTTGGTGTCGAACACTGAAGCTTTCTTT. It encodes CASSLVSNTEAFF.

The gene calls are TRBV27 and TRBJ1-1; D gene ambiguous. CDR3 length equals 15 residues. V was clipped by 5 bases and J by 8 bases, with 21 bases between them. Germline V gene lookup returns CDR1 MNHEY and CDR2 SMNVEV (reference sequence). The CDR3 here is CASSPGQTRAIEAFF. The CDR3 DNA reads TGTGCCAGCAGTCCCGGTCAGACTCGAGCTATCGAAGCTTTCTTT.

J is TRBJ2-3 and V is TRBV18; TRBD2 matches at 7 bases. V lost 0 bases and J lost 0; bases outside the gene matches: 6. This CDR3 is built from 17 residues. Germline V gives CDR1 KGHSH, CDR2 LQKENI. CDR3 residues: CASSPPAAGVSTDTQYF. CDR3 DNA sequence: TGTGCCAGCTCACCACCGGCGGCGGGGGTGAGCACAGATACGCAGTATTTT.

The rearrangement links TRBV5-4 to TRBJ2-5, with TRBD2 identical over 8 bases. The last part of the DNA fits TRBJ2-7 better; the J call may be wrong. This CDR3 is 15 amino acids long. Germline loops: CDR1 SGHNT, CDR2 YYREEE (reference sequence). CDR3 sequence (DNA): TGTGCCAGCAGTTTAGGACTAGCCGAATCCTACGAGCAGTACTTC. This codes for CASSLGLAESYEQYF.

This clone was detected only a few times. CDR3 sequence (DNA): TGTGCCAGCAGTTACTTAAGCGAGCAGTACTTC. It yields the protein CASSYLSEQYF. This rearrangement joins TRBV6-6 to TRBJ2-7; D gene uncertain. The CDR3 runs 11 residues. With 1 base removed from V and 6 bases from J, the gap between germline ends came to 4 bases. Germline lookup yields CDR1 MNHNY and CDR2 SVGAGI (reference sequence).

As regards this clone: The sample holds other DNA sequences that translate to the same CDR3. The V and J genes are TRBV5-1 and TRBJ1-1, with a weak D call TRBD1 (5 bases). Germline CDR1 SGHRS, CDR2 YFSETQ. The germline V and J ends were trimmed by 4 bases and 0 bases, with 7 bases remaining between them. The CDR3 loop spans 13 amino acids. Here the CDR3 DNA reads TGCGCCAGCAGCGGGACGGTGAACACTGAAGCTTTCTTT. This encodes CASSGTVNTEAFF.

A single count supports this clone. The rearrangement links TRBV6-1 to TRBJ2-3; 8 nucleotides line up with TRBD2. This CDR3 is 16 amino acids long. CDR1 MNHNS and CDR2 SASEGT come from the germline V gene. V lost 4 bases, J lost 3 bases, and 9 bases stayed unmatched. This CDR3 reads CASSGRGLVLTDTQYF. The CDR3 DNA sequence: TGTGCCAGCAGTGGCCGGGGACTAGTTCTGACAGATACGCAGTATTTT.

This clone was detected once. The rearrangement links TRBV28 to TRBJ1-4; possibly TRBD1 for D (6 bases). Trimming took off 5 bases at V and 0 bases at J, with 13 bases between the two ends. This CDR3 is 16 amino acids long. Germline CDR1 MDHEN, CDR2 SYDVKM. This CDR3 reads CASSESGAATNEKLFF. The CDR3, as DNA: TGTGCCAGCAGTGAGTCAGGGGCTGCAACTAATGAAAAACTGTTTTTT.

This chain connects TRBV28 to TRBJ1-1; no clear D gene. This CDR3 is 13 amino acids long. Trimming cost V 7 bases and J 4 bases, with 13 bases left between them. Germline V lookup: CDR1 MDHEN, CDR2 SYDVKM. CDR3 amino acids: CASIISWGTEAFF. The CDR3 nucleotides are TGTGCCAGCATCATTTCCTGGGGCACTGAAGCTTTCTTT.

V usage is TRBV7-9 and J usage is TRBJ2-1; TRBD2 matches 10 bases. V trimming: 6 bases; J trimming: 10 bases; junction bases outside the gene matches: 12. CDR3 size: 15 residues. Germline V gene sequence: CDR1 SEHNR, CDR2 FQNEAQ (reference sequence). CDR3 sequence: CASRSWLAGGIEQFF. CDR3 coding DNA: TGTGCCAGCAGGAGTTGGTTAGCGGGGGGTATAGAGCAGTTCTTC. The whole variable domain, remainder taken from reference TRBV7-9 and TRBJ2-1, is DTGVSQNPRHKITKRGQNVTFRCDPISEHNRLYWYRQTLGQGPEFLTYFQNEAQLEKSRLLSDRFSAERPKGSFSTLEIQRTEQGDSAMYLCASRSWLAGGIEQFFGPGTRLTVL.

The rearrangement uses TRBV27 and TRBJ1-1; D is ambiguous. The CDR3 loop spans 13 amino acids. Trimming took 3 bases from V and 1 from J, leaving 6 bases between them. CDR1 MNHEY and CDR2 SMNVEV come from the germline V gene (reference sequence). The CDR3 sequence: CASSFRENTEAFF. CDR3 nucleotides: TGTGCCAGCAGTTTTAGGGAGAACACTGAAGCTTTCTTT.

The genes are TRBV5-4 and TRBJ2-3; 9 bases match TRBD2. Germline lookup yields CDR1 SGHNT and CDR2 YYREEE (reference sequence). CDR3 length equals 15 residues. V shed 0 bases and J 2 bases; nucleotides not matched to a gene: 1. CDR3 loop: CASSLASGATDTQYF. The CDR3 DNA follows: TGTGCCAGCAGCTTGGCTAGCGGGGCCACAGATACGCAGTATTTT.

The chain recombines TRBV5-1 with TRBJ2-7; D perhaps matches TRBD1 (5 bases). The germline V and J ends were trimmed by 0 bases and 2 bases, with 12 bases remaining between them. Germline V gene lookup returns CDR1 SGHRS and CDR2 YFSETQ. The CDR3 consists of 15 residues. The CDR3 DNA sequence: TGCGCCAGCAGCTTGGTGGCAGGGAAGACCTACGAGCAGTACTTC. Amino acid sequence: CASSLVAGKTYEQYF. The full variable domain, its missing parts supplied by reference TRBV5-1 and TRBJ2-7, is KAGVTQTPRYLIKTRGQQVTLSCSPISGHRSVSWYQQTPGQGLQFLFEYFSETQRNKGNFPGRFSGRQFSNSRSEMNVSTLELGDSALYLCASSLVAGKTYEQYFGPGTRLTVT.

The V gene is TRBV29-1, the J gene TRBJ2-7; 10 bases match TRBD1. The V gene's germline CDR1 is SQVTM and CDR2 ANQGSEA. The CDR3 has 13 amino acids. V lost 6 bases to trimming and J lost 2 bases; unmatched junction nucleotides: 4. CDR3 amino acids: CSVTGGATYEQYF. The CDR3 nucleotides read TGCAGCGTGACAGGGGGCGCGACCTACGAGCAGTACTTC.

This clone was counted once. The CDR3 nucleotides are TGTGCCACCAGCAGAGCCAGCGGGGGGCCAGATACGCAGTATTTT. It yields the protein CATSRASGGPDTQYF. This chain joins TRBV15 and TRBJ2-3, with 9 bases identical to TRBD2. Germline assignment: CDR1 LNHNV and CDR2 YYDKDF (reference sequence). The CDR3 has 15 amino acids. V shed 1 base, J shed 4 bases, and the junction held 3 bases outside the gene matches.

V is TRBV5-8 and J is TRBJ2-7, with 12 positions matching TRBD1. The CDR3 length is 15 residues. V was pared by 2 bases and J by 7 bases, with 7 bases of the junction left unmatched. Germline CDR1 is SGHTS and CDR2 is YDEGEE. The CDR3 coding sequence is TGTGCCAGCAGCTTCCCGGGACAGGGGGCAAGGGAGCAGTACTTC. It specifies CASSFPGQGAREQYF.

CDR3 protein: CASGPGEQFF. The CDR3 bases are TGTGCCAGCGGGCCTGGTGAGCAGTTCTTC. The rearrangement uses TRBV27 and TRBJ2-1; D is uncertain. The V gene's germline CDR1 is MNHEY and CDR2 SMNVEV (reference sequence). The V end was cut by 8 bases, the J end by 9 bases, with 8 bases between. The CDR3 sequence is 10 residues long.

This chain connects TRBV6-6 to TRBJ2-1, with D possibly TRBD2 on 6 matching bases. Per germline, CDR1 MNHNY and CDR2 SVGAGI (reference sequence). V was pared by 6 bases and J by 8 bases, with 20 bases between. The CDR3 consists of 15 residues. The CDR3 loop reads CASSYGGPAGDEQFF. In DNA, the CDR3 is TGTGCCAGCAGCTACGGGGGTCCCGCGGGCGATGAGCAGTTCTTC.